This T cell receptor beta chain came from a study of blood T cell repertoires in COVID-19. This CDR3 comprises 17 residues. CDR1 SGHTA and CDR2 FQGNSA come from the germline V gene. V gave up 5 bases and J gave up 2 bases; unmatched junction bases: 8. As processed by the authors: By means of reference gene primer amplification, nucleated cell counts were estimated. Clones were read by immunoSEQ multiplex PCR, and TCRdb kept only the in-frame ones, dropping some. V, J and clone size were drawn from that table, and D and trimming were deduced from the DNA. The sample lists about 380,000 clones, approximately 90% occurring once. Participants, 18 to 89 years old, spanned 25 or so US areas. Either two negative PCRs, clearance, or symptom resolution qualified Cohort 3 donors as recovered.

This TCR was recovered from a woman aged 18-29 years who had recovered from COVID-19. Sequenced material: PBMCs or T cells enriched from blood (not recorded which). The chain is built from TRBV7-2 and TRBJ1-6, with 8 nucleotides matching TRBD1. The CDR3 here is CASSVPQGGAYNSPLHF. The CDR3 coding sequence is TGTGCCAGCAGCGTCCCACAGGGGGGGGCCTATAATTCACCCCTCCACTTT.